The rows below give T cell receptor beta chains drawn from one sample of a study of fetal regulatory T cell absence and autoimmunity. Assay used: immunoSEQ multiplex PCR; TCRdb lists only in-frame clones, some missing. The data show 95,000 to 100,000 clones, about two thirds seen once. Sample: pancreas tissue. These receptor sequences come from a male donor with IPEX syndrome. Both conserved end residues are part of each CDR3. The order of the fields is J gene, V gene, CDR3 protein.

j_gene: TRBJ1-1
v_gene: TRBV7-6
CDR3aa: CASSLVPRVLSPNTEAFF

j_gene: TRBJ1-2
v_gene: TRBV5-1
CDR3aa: CASRTGPDSGYTF

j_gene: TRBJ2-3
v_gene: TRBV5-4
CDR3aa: CASSSGSTDTQYF

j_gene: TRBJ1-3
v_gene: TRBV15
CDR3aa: CATSRDRGTGGPGNTIYF

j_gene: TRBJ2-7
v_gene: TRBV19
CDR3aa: CASSSPGQGFVGEYF

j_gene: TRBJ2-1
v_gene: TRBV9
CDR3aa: CASSGTSGGNEQFF

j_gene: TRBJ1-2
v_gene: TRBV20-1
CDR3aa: CSARDQVNYTF

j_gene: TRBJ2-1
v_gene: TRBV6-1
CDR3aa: CASISLAGAPYEQFF

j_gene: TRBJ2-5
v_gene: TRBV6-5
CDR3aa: CASSYSGLAPQETQYF

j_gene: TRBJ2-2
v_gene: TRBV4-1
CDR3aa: CASSQETSGIGPTTGELFF

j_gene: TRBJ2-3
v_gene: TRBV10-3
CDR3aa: CAISATRGVGDTQYF

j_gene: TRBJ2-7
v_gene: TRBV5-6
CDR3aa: CASSLSSGFPYEQYF

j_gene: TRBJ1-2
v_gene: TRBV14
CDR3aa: CASSQEGVGVYGYTF

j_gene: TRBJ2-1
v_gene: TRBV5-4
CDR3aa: CASSFWLRTSGNEQFF

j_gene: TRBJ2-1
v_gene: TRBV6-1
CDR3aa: CASSGRTSNNEQFF

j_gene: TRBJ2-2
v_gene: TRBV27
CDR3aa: CASSLMFVTGGMGGELFF

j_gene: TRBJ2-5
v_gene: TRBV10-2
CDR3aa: CASSESTQETQYF

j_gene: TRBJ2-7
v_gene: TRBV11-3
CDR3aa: CASSLASGSYEQYF

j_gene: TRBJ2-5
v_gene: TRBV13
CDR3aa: CASSLAGGRYQETQYF

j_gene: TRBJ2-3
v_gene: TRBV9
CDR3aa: CASSSDRGGHTQYF

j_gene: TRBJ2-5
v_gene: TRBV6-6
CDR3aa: CASSYSTETQYF

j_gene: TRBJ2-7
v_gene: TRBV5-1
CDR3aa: CASSSAHYEQYF

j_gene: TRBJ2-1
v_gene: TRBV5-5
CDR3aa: CASRYYNEQFF

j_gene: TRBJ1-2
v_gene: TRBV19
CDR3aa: CASSMRARGYGYTF

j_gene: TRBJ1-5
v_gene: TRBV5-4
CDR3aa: CASSYNSNQPQHF

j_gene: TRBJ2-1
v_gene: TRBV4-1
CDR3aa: CASSPPQREIDEQFF

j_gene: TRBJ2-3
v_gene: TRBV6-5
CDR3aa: CASKEDSGETDTQYF

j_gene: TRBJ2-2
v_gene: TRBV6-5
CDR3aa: CASSYLLAGNTGELFF

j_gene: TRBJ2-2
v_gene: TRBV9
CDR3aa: CASSVKSGGALSTGELFF